Listed here are 8 T cell receptor beta chains from one sample, sequenced in a study of T-cell memory formation after mild COVID-19 (dated by TCRdb to about 2021). The protocol used for the library was 5' RACE. Sequenced using an Illumina NovaSeq 6000. Using fastp at Q25 and MiXCR, TCRdb reprocessed the public reads and kept productive beta chains. Identical CDR3 protein sequences are pooled into one entry, listed with their most common genes and DNA. The sample table records about 200,000 distinct CDR3 sequences; 9.5% to 10% of these occur just once. The ten most abundant clones make up roughly 4% of the sample. Sequencing input: PBMCs or a T cell subset sorted from them (not recorded which). The receptors shown here come from a man between 18 and 29 years old who had mild COVID-19 (a few samples of this study predate the infection). The sample titles of this study are shuffled in the database, so cell type and time point are left out; the donor was told from shared clones.

This clonotype was seen a few times. This sequence joins TRBV11-2 and TRBJ2-7; TRBD2 matches at 9 bases. The V segment lost 2 bases and the J segment 2 bases; nucleotides outside the gene matches: 4. The CDR3 is 15 residues long. From germline, CDR1 is SGHAT and CDR2 FQNNGV. The CDR3 here is CASSLLSGGPYEQYF. CDR3 in DNA: TGTGCCAGCAGCTTATTGAGCGGGGGGCCCTACGAGCAGTACTTC.

The chain couples TRBV10-3 to TRBJ2-5; 10 bases fit TRBD2. Germline trimming cut 6 bases from V and 3 bases from J; bases unmatched to any gene: 16. The germline gives CDR1 ENHRY, CDR2 SYGVKD. The CDR3 covers 18 residues. CDR3 DNA sequence: TGTGCCATCAGAGCGAGTGGGGGACTAGCGCTGGGGAAAGAGACCCAGTACTTC. Its translation is CAIRASGGLALGKETQYF.

V is TRBV2 and J is TRBJ2-2; TRBD2 matches at 8 bases. V was pared by 0 bases and J by 6 bases, with 9 bases of the junction left unmatched. This CDR3 is 17 amino acids long. The germline V gene has CDR1 SNHLY and CDR2 FYNNEI. The CDR3 region is CASSEAWTSYWAGELFF. As DNA, the CDR3 is TGTGCCAGCAGTGAAGCTTGGACTAGCTATTGGGCCGGGGAGCTGTTTTTT.

This clonotype came up many times. A junction end diverges from the germline sequence, so it may reflect a read error. CDR3 region: CASRLAGGSYNEQFF. The CDR3 nucleotides read TGTGCCAGCAGATTAGCCGGGGGTTCCTACAATGAGCAGTTCTTC. The V and J genes are TRBV11-2 and TRBJ2-1; TRBD2 might be the D (6 bases). CDR1 and CDR2 from the germline V gene are SGHAT and FQNNGV. The CDR3 runs 15 residues.

This clonotype showed up many times. This chain joins TRBV24-1 and TRBJ1-5; D call uncertain. This CDR3 has 12 residues. The germline V gene has CDR1 KGHDR and CDR2 SFDVKD. V was pared by 6 bases and J by 1 base, with 3 bases between. The DNA for the CDR3 is TGTGCCACCAGTCAGAGCAATCAGCCCCAGCATTTT. Translating it yields CATSQSNQPQHF.

This clonotype was counted at least ten times. The chain has TRBV6-2 or TRBV6-3 and TRBJ2-3; no clear D gene. Looked up from germline, CDR1 is MNHEY and CDR2 is SVGEGT. V lost 7 bases, J lost 0 bases, and 8 bases lay in between. CDR3 length: 13 residues. This CDR3 reads CASTPGSTDTQYF. The CDR3 nucleotides read TGTGCCAGCACTCCGGGCAGCACAGATACGCAGTATTTT.

The rearrangement links TRBV5-1 to TRBJ2-3; tentatively, D is TRBD1 or TRBD2 (6 bases each). Trimming took off 0 bases at V and 4 bases at J, with 12 bases between the two ends. This CDR3 spans 15 amino acids. Germline values: CDR1 SGHRS, CDR2 YFSETQ. The CDR3 nucleotides read TGCGCCAGCAGCTTGGTAGGGGGGCCGTCAGATACGCAGTATTTT. Residues: CASSLVGGPSDTQYF.

A few counts support this clonotype. J is TRBJ2-3 and V is TRBV7-3; tentatively, D is TRBD2 (6 bases). CDR1 is SGHTA and CDR2 is FQGTGA in the germline V gene. The length of the CDR3 is 15 residues. Trimming shortened V by 5 bases and J by 2 bases, and 14 bases separated the two germline ends. The CDR3 nucleotides are TGTGCCAGCAGCCGAATCGGGGGAGACACAGATACGCAGTATTTT. Encoded protein: CASSRIGGDTDTQYF.